This entry features one TCR beta chain sequence. In its sample, this clonotype was seen many times. Its target antigen remains unknown. Base qualities are not provided; no much larger clone lies one nucleotide away. Ophthalmopathy patients had moderately to severely active disease, Clinical Activity Score of at least 3, NOSPECS grade of at least 4, and duration under 3 months. Exclusion was applied to patients with uncontrolled infections, other autoimmune diseases, pregnancy or lactation. Diagnoses were based on clinical symptoms, serum thyroxine and TRAb, thyroid ultrasound and orbital computed tomography. PBMCs were separated from under 11 ml of fresh peripheral blood using Ficoll-Paque density gradient centrifugation. Total RNA was extracted using Trizol reagent, and RNA quality was assessed on an Agilent 2100 Bioanalyzer. The TCR beta CDR3 regions were amplified from the RNA transcripts. A first-round RT-PCR of the TCR CDR3 used the HTBI primer set with the Qiagen OneStep RT-PCR kit. Libraries were constructed in a second round of multiplex PCR, after which size selection and purification were performed. Libraries were sequenced paired-end with 100 bp reads on an Illumina HiSeq2000. For the original study's pipeline: Raw data were processed with SOAPnuke, discarding reads with adapters, uncalled bases, mean Phred below 15, or no exact constant-primer or identifier match. COPE v1.2.5 was used to merge the high-quality paired reads, and each unique nucleotide sequence was defined as a clonotype. Clonotypes were aligned to IMGT TRBV, TRBD and TRBJ reference segments using MiTCR v1.1. The analysis was restricted to V-J combinations with a frequency above 0.0001, which together covered 99% to 99.2% of the repertoires. The TCS score was defined as the ratio of F50 (clonal expansion) to E x V (chaos), calculated using BLOSUM62-based TCRdist between CDR3 peptides within each V-J. Welch's t-statistics and random forest reduced 450 to 600 V-J features to 13, which were used in a naive Bayes classifier (R e1071). In TCRdb, the public reads were trimmed at Q25 with fastp and aligned with MiXCR, with productive beta chains retained. Each record represents a unique CDR3 protein, reported with the most common genes and DNA among its rows. TCRdb's processing, not the study's, gives the V and J calls here. The sample yields 300,000 to 450,000 distinct CDR3 sequences; about 14% were counted once. The ten largest clonotypes hold around a fifth of the sample.

CDR1 and CDR2, per the germline V gene, are MDHEN and SYDVKM. Cut back by 8 bases and 5 bases, the V and J ends lie 15 bases apart. Inclusive of the bounding cysteine and phenylalanine, the CDR3 is 13 residues long. The DNA shown is the 39-base CDR3, in frame from base 1. The data are from a study of T cells in Graves' hyperthyroidism and ophthalmopathy (dated 2019 in TCRdb). General notes on the study: Peripheral blood samples were taken at initial diagnosis, before any treatment was given. A discovery cohort of about 95 patients, 43 with Graves' ophthalmopathy and about 60 with stable Graves' hyperthyroidism, was used to find distinguishing TCR V-J signatures. Prospective prediction of ophthalmopathy was tested in an independent validation cohort consisting of some 20 hyperthyroidism patients and over 15 patients who later progressed to ophthalmopathy. The roughly 91 discovery patients were randomly divided into training and test sets at a 7:3 ratio. In about 6 Graves' hyperthyroidism patients, the study also compared T-cell repertoires from thyroid tissue with T-cell repertoires from blood. Following sampling, methimazole starting at 30 mg daily was given to hyperthyroidism patients, and high-dose intravenous methylprednisolone was given to ophthalmopathy patients. TCR Vbeta CDR3 sequencing of 120 to 150 peripheral blood samples (43 ophthalmopathy, about 80 hyperthyroidism and about 17 progressor patients) is reported in the paper. The study at large found these results: No statistical method was used to fix the sample size in advance, and group allocation was not hidden from the investigators. In cross-validation, a model built on a 13 V-J signature told ophthalmopathy apart from stable hyperthyroidism with approximately 90% sensitivity and about 81% specificity, and in testing the same model reached 80%/75%. Blood samples also contained most of the expanded thyroid clonotypes (frequency above 0.001), which suggests that blood repertoires may reflect thyroid immune responses. During validation, the model predicted progression to ophthalmopathy a median of roughly 7.1 months ahead of onset, with around 71% sensitivity and about 72% specificity.

The sequencing sample was made of blood. The receptor was derived from a woman aged 25-40 years with Graves' ophthalmopathy. The sequence links TRBV28 to TRBJ1-2; the D segment could be TRBD1, given 6 matching bases. The bases are TGTGCCAGCGGACCCAAGGACAGATATGGCTACACCTTC. Its protein product is CASGPKDRYGYTF.